The 4 T cell receptor beta chains listed next were all sequenced from one sample in a study of T-cell reconstitution after alpha-beta-depleted transplantation in children. Researchers prepared the TCRbeta library using unique molecular identifiers, the study reports. TCRdb used MiXCR to reprocess the PCR reads, holding one entry per CDR3 protein. The profile shows some 550,000 distinct CDR3 sequences, about 23% of them singletons. The sample consisted of PBMCs, mostly from graft donor cells, taken 360 days after TCRalphabeta/CD19-depleted stem cell transplant. These receptors were obtained from a boy younger than two who had a stem cell transplant for acute myeloid leukemia, so the T cells may come from the graft donor.

This sequence joins TRBV7-9 and TRBJ2-6; no firm D call. V gave up 5 bases and J gave up 2 bases, with 10 bases separating them. The germline CDR1 and CDR2 sequences are SEHNR and FQNEAQ (reference sequence). The CDR3 is 15 amino acids. This chain's CDR3 is CASSPSGAGANVLTF. As DNA, the CDR3 is TGTGCCAGCAGCCCAAGTGGTGCTGGGGCCAACGTCCTGACTTTC.

The genes are TRBV7-9 and TRBJ2-5, with 7 positions matching TRBD1. This CDR3 comprises 16 residues. V lost 5 bases to trimming and J lost 2 bases; unmatched junction nucleotides: 11. CDR1 SEHNR and CDR2 FQNEAQ come from the germline V gene (reference sequence). Here the CDR3 reads CASSPRTGVGQETQYF. The CDR3 DNA reads as TGTGCCAGCAGCCCAAGAACAGGGGTCGGGCAAGAGACCCAGTACTTC. The variable domain in full, with the rest retrieved from reference TRBV7-9 and TRBJ2-5, is DTGVSQNPRHKITKRGQNVTFRCDPISEHNRLYWYRQTLGQGPEFLTYFQNEAQLEKSRLLSDRFSAERPKGSFSTLEIQRTEQGDSAMYLCASSPRTGVGQETQYFGPGTRLLVL.

The chain links TRBV20-1 to TRBJ2-5; D call uncertain. The CDR3 sequence is 14 residues long. Germline V lookup: CDR1 DFQATT, CDR2 SNEGSKA (reference sequence). Trimming left V 0 bases short and J 4 bases short, with 12 bases between. The DNA of the CDR3 is TGCAGTGCTAGAGATTGGGCTAGAGGAGAGACCCAGTACTTC. The encoded protein is CSARDWARGETQYF.

V is TRBV7-9 and J is TRBJ1-4; D remains ambiguous. Trimming pared 4 bases from V and 13 bases from J, leaving 19 bases between. Germline CDR1 and CDR2: SEHNR and FQNEAQ (reference sequence). The CDR3 is made up of 14 amino acids. The CDR3 spells CASSSEGSPGILFF. CDR3 DNA sequence: TGTGCCAGCAGCTCAGAGGGCAGTCCCGGCATACTGTTTTTT.